This T cell receptor beta chain was recovered during a study of shared clonotypes between healthy human individuals. Study-level background: Three CD4 naive, three CD4 memory, two CD8 naive and one CD8 memory plate were used per donor.

A note on this clone: Its antigen is unknown.

The method was immunoSEQ multiplex PCR; TCRdb's version includes in-frame clones alone and lacks a portion of them. This table holds 1,500,000 or so clones, approximately 98.5% found once. The CDR3 spans 17 residues. Study observations and caveats: Non-shared clonotypes displayed generation probabilities falling below those of clonotypes present in all four donors.

The origin of this receptor is a man aged 25-45 years in good health. Material for sequencing was naive CD4+ T cells sorted from blood. Subset denoted: CD45RA+ positively selected. The chain carries TRBV21-1 and TRBJ1-3. TRBV21-1 corresponds to a pseudogene. The CDR3 is CASSKRGPTDSGNTIYF. Here the CDR3 DNA reads TGTGCCAGCAGCAAAAGGGGACCTACTGACTCTGGAAACACCATATATTTT.